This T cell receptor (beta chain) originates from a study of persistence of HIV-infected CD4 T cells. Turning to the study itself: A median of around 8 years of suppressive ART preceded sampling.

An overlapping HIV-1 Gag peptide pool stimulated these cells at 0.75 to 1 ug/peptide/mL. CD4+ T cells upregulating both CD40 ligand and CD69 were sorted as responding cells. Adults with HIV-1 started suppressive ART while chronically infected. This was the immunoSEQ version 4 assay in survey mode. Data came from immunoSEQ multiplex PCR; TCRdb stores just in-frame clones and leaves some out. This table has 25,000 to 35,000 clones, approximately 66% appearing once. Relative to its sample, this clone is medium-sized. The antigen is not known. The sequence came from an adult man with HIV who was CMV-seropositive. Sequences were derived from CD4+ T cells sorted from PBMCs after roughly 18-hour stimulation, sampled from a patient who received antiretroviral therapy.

The CDR3: CASTSYGGSNQPQHF. The DNA for the CDR3 is TGTGCCAGTACCTCCTACGGGGGTAGCAATCAGCCCCAGCATTTT. The chain carries TRBV19 and TRBJ1-5; TRBD1 might be the D (5 bases). The V and J ends lost 7 bases and 0 bases respectively, with 13 bases between them. The CDR3 loop spans 15 amino acids. Per germline, CDR1 LNHDA and CDR2 SQIVND (reference sequence). The entire variable domain, with the rest obtained from reference TRBV19 and TRBJ1-5, is as follows: DGGITQSPKYLFRKEGQNVTLSCEQNLNHDAMYWYRQDPGQGLRLIYYSQIVNDFQKGDIAEGYSVSREKKESFPLTVTSAQKNPTAFYLCASTSYGGSNQPQHFGDGTRLSIL.